This TCR beta chain was profiled in a study of shared clonotypes between healthy human individuals. On the study more broadly: The plates for each donor numbered three CD4 naive, three CD4 memory, two CD8 naive and one CD8 memory.

Clones were read by immunoSEQ multiplex PCR, and TCRdb kept only the in-frame ones, dropping some. The profile shows approximately 2,000,000 clones, just under 95% of them singletons. This clone was counted between two and nine times. Its antigen remains unknown. Germline V CDR1 and CDR2: SEHNR, FQNEAQ (reference sequence). The CDR3 totals 14 residues. V lost 1 base and J lost 0, with 6 bases in between. Findings and limits, study-wide: With several donors compared, about 5% of naive CD4 clonotypes were shared. Sampling used blood alone; tissue repertoires probably differ.

Donors were healthy HIV-negative adults without recently reported acute infections or vaccinations. This TCR was sampled from a man aged 18 to 29 in good health. Some clones in this sample may be carry-over from other donors' samples. Material for sequencing was naive CD4+ T cells from PBMCs. The subset: CD45RA+ positively selected. The J gene is TRBJ1-1, the V gene TRBV7-9; D gene unclear. The CDR3 DNA follows: TGTGCCAGCAGCTTAGGGAACATGAACACTGAAGCTTTCTTT. The encoded protein is CASSLGNMNTEAFF.